The 28 T cell receptor beta chains in this list originate from one sample, sequenced in a study of blood T cells in healthy people across ages. Alongside a J-beta primer mix, a sample-barcoded 5' primer served in a second PCR lasting roughly 7 to 11 cycles. Using its own MiXCR run on the 5' RACE reads, TCRdb lists one record per CDR3 protein. Among 700,000 to 1,000,000 distinct CDR3 sequences listed, under 45% were seen once. Sequencing was performed on blood. The receptor set was obtained from a man aged 55-75 years in good health.

This chain joins TRBV20-1 and TRBJ2-1; D gene ambiguous. In germline, CDR1 is DFQATT, CDR2 SNEGSKA (reference sequence). V shed 1 base and J shed 6 bases, with 13 bases lying between them. This CDR3 is built from 14 residues. The chain's CDR3 is CSARVMVAGNEQFF. The CDR3 DNA reads as TGCAGTGCTAGAGTAATGGTTGCCGGCAATGAGCAGTTCTTC.

This chain links TRBV9 with TRBJ1-1; the D gene is possibly TRBD1 (6 bases). V shed 6 bases and J shed 6 bases, with 24 bases lying between them. The CDR3 extends over 16 amino acids. In germline, CDR1 is SGDLS, CDR2 YYNGEE. The CDR3 is CASTEQGDTIFPEAFF. The CDR3 nucleotides read TGTGCCAGCACCGAACAGGGTGACACGATCTTCCCTGAAGCTTTCTTT. Filled out from reference TRBV9 and TRBJ1-1, the complete variable domain reads DSGVTQTPKHLITATGQRVTLRCSPRSGDLSVYWYQQSLDQGLQFLIQYYNGEERAKGNILERFSAQQFPDLHSELNLSSLELGDSALYFCASTEQGDTIFPEAFFGQGTRLTVV.

This clonotype occurred a few times. The V call is TRBV2, the J call TRBJ2-5; D is undetermined. Trimming removed 7 bases from V and 1 base from J, with 13 bases in between. The length of the CDR3 is 14 residues. The germline V gene has CDR1 SNHLY and CDR2 FYNNEI. The CDR3 coding sequence is TGTGCCAGCAAGACCGGGCCCTCCCAAGAGACCCAGTACTTC. As protein: CASKTGPSQETQYF.

This clonotype occurred a few times. This chain joins TRBV3-1 and TRBJ2-3; TRBD1 aligns across 10 bases. The germline CDR1 and CDR2 sequences are LGHDT and YNNKEL (reference sequence). J was trimmed by 0 bases and V by 6 bases; bases with no gene match: 6. The CDR3 is 16 residues long. CDR3 residues: CASRPGTGVSTDTQYF. The CDR3 DNA sequence: TGTGCCAGCAGACCCGGGACAGGGGTTAGCACAGATACGCAGTATTTT.

A word on this clonotype: The junction does not match germline at one end; this may be a read error. The CDR3 coding sequence is TGTGCCAGCAGTGGCGACAGGGGAAATTCACCCCCCCACTTT. Its translation is CASSGDRGNSPPHF. The rearrangement links TRBV25-1 to TRBJ1-6, with 8 bases matching TRBD1. CDR3 length equals 14 residues. The germline CDR1 and CDR2 sequences are MGHDK and SYGVNS.

CDR3 in amino acids: CASSRRTQEGERISYGYTF. Here the CDR3 DNA reads TGCGCCAGCAGCCGCCGGACTCAAGAGGGGGAGCGGATCTCCTATGGCTACACCTTC. The rearrangement links TRBV4-1 to TRBJ1-2; possibly TRBD1 for D (6 bases). The CDR3 extends over 19 amino acids. Germline V gene lookup returns CDR1 MGHRA and CDR2 YSYEKL. V lost 4 bases and J 4 bases, leaving 28 bases between the germline ends.

DNA for the CDR3: TGTGCCAGCAGCTTACGGCTAGCGGCCTCCTACGAGCAGTACTTC. As protein: CASSLRLAASYEQYF. The rearrangement joins TRBV7-2 to TRBJ2-7; 7 nucleotides match TRBD2. This CDR3 has 15 residues. Losses at the gene ends were 2 bases for V and 0 bases for J; bases not matched to a gene: 4. Per the germline V gene, CDR1 is SGHTA and CDR2 is FQGNSA.

A remark on this clonotype: One base away lies a much larger clone, so this may be a sequencing read error. V usage is TRBV18 and J usage is TRBJ2-7; 7 bases line up with TRBD1. The CDR3 totals 14 residues. Germline loops: CDR1 KGHSH, CDR2 LQKENI. The CDR3 is CACSPQGTAYEQYF. Written as DNA, the CDR3 is TGTGCCTGCTCACCACAGGGGACGGCCTACGAGCAGTACTTC.

This clonotype was found a few times. This chain uses TRBV7-8 with TRBJ2-1; D may be TRBD1 or TRBD2 (7 bases each). Trimming removed 1 base at V and 5 bases at J, with 15 bases between. Per the germline V gene, CDR1 is SGHVS and CDR2 is FQNEAQ. This CDR3 spans 16 amino acids. CDR3 nucleotide sequence: TGTGCCAGCAGCTTAGAACGCCAGGGGGGGAACAATGAGCAGTTCTTC. Protein sequence: CASSLERQGGNNEQFF. Complete variable domain (other parts from reference TRBV7-8 and TRBJ2-1): GAGVSQSPRYKVAKRGQDVALRCDPISGHVSLFWYQQALGQGPEFLTYFQNEAQLDKSGLPSDRFFAERPEGSVSTLKIQRTQQEDSAVYLCASSLERQGGNNEQFFGPGTRLTVL.

The chain joins TRBV27 to TRBJ2-1, with no clear D. There are 13 residues in the CDR3. Germline-derived CDR1 and CDR2 are MNHEY and SMNVEV (reference sequence). Trimming shortened V by 5 bases and J by 7 bases, and 12 bases separated the two germline ends. The CDR3 nucleotides are TGTGCCAGCAGTGCCCGGGTCCCAAATGAGCAGTTCTTC. Its translation: CASSARVPNEQFF.

This clonotype was observed a few times. This may be a read error: a much more frequent sequence differs by one nucleotide. In nucleotides, the CDR3 is TGTGCCAGCAGCCCAGGGTGGGGCTACACCTTC. Translating it yields CASSPGWGYTF. This chain joins TRBV9 and TRBJ1-2; perhaps TRBD1 as D (5 bases). The CDR3 loop spans 11 amino acids. Germline CDR1 is SGDLS and CDR2 is YYNGEE. Trimming shortened V by 4 bases and J by 8 bases, and 9 bases separated the two germline ends.

The chain recombines TRBV9 with TRBJ2-2; D uncertain. The V gene's germline CDR1 is SGDLS and CDR2 YYNGEE. Trimming pared 4 bases from V and 3 bases from J, leaving 7 bases between. This CDR3 has 13 residues. CDR3 amino acids: CASSIVHTGELFF. In nucleotides, the CDR3 is TGTGCCAGCAGCATCGTCCACACCGGGGAGCTGTTTTTT.

This clonotype has only a few counts. This chain connects TRBV12-3 or TRBV12-4 to TRBJ1-2; D unresolved. The V and J ends lost 2 bases and 4 bases respectively, with 14 bases between them. The CDR3 has 15 amino acids. The DNA of the CDR3 is TGTGCCAGCAGTTTAAGCCGGTGGACCTCCTATGGCTACACCTTC. Amino acid sequence: CASSLSRWTSYGYTF.

The sample holds a few counts of this clonotype. This sequence joins TRBV2 and TRBJ1-2, with D possibly being TRBD1 (6 bases). The CDR3 is 13 amino acids. Per the germline V gene, CDR1 is SNHLY and CDR2 is FYNNEI. Trimming left V 2 bases short and J 7 bases short, with 11 bases between. The CDR3 DNA follows: TGTGCCAGCAGTGAATCCGTCAGGGGTGGCTACACCTTC. This translates into CASSESVRGGYTF.

This sequence joins TRBV20-1 and TRBJ2-1; the D gene is possibly TRBD2 (5 bases). The DNA end is more similar to TRBJ2-7, so the J call may be wrong. Germline V gene data show CDR1 as DFQATT and CDR2 as SNEGSKA (reference sequence). The CDR3 is 14 amino acids. The CDR3 region is CSLRGLEVYNEQYF. The CDR3 coding sequence is TGCAGTCTCCGAGGGCTAGAAGTTTACAATGAGCAGTACTTC.

This clonotype was picked up a small number of times. This chain uses TRBV29-1 with TRBJ1-4, with 7 bases lining up with TRBD1. After removal of 7 bases from V and 1 base from J, the junction contained 6 bases not matched to a gene. The CDR3 covers 14 residues. Germline V CDR1 and CDR2: SQVTM, ANQGSEA. Written as DNA, the CDR3 is TGCAGCGCAAAAGGGGGCAGAACTAATGAAAAACTGTTTTTT. Amino acid sequence: CSAKGGRTNEKLFF.

The V gene is TRBV5-1, the J gene TRBJ2-3, with 8 nucleotides matching TRBD1. Germline-derived CDR1 and CDR2 are SGHRS and YFSETQ. CDR3 size: 14 residues. V gave up 6 bases and J gave up 6 bases; unmatched junction bases: 9. The CDR3 protein is CASKRTGKMDTQYF. CDR3 DNA sequence: TGCGCCAGCAAACGGACAGGGAAAATGGATACGCAGTATTTT.

This chain links TRBV25-1 with TRBJ2-1; D gene ambiguous. The CDR3 sequence is 14 residues long. CDR1 and CDR2 from the germline V gene are MGHDK and SYGVNS. V was clipped by 6 bases and J by 4 bases, with 13 bases between them. The CDR3 DNA follows: TGTGCCAGCAGGGTGGGCGATTGGTACAATGAGCAGTTCTTC. Translating it yields CASRVGDWYNEQFF. The full variable domain, rest sourced from reference TRBV25-1 and TRBJ2-1, is EADIYQTPRYLVIGTGKKITLECSQTMGHDKMYWYQQDPGMELHLIHYSYGVNSTEKGDLSSESTVSRIRTEHFPLTLESARPSHTSQYLCASRVGDWYNEQFFGPGTRLTVL.

The V call is TRBV9, the J call TRBJ2-1; the match to TRBD2 covers 8 bases. The CDR3 runs 18 residues. Germline V gene sequence: CDR1 SGDLS, CDR2 YYNGEE. Germline trimming cut 1 base from V and 0 bases from J; bases unmatched to any gene: 9. The DNA of the CDR3 is TGTGCCAGCAGCGTATCAGGAAGCGGGGGCAACTCCTACAATGAGCAGTTCTTC. Protein sequence: CASSVSGSGGNSYNEQFF.

Here the CDR3 reads CSASLTSGVVGEQFF. CDR3 nucleotides: TGCAGTGCTTCATTGACTAGCGGGGTTGTAGGTGAGCAGTTCTTC. The gene calls are TRBV20-1 and TRBJ2-1; TRBD2 aligns across 11 bases. Germline CDR1 is DFQATT and CDR2 is SNEGSKA (reference sequence). The CDR3 runs 15 residues. V gave up 5 bases and J gave up 9 bases; unmatched junction bases: 12.

This clonotype turned up a few times. The rearrangement links TRBV5-6 to TRBJ2-3, with D possibly being TRBD1 (5 bases). V was clipped by 4 bases and J by 6 bases, with 15 bases between them. Per the germline V gene, CDR1 is SGHDT and CDR2 is YYEEEE. The CDR3 is 14 residues long. The CDR3 DNA is TGTGCCAGCAGCCGTAGCTGGGGCCAGGATACGCAGTATTTT. Encoded protein: CASSRSWGQDTQYF.

There are a few counts of this clonotype. V usage is TRBV4-1 and J usage is TRBJ1-1, with unresolved D. There are 15 residues in the CDR3. V shed 1 base and J shed 7 bases, with 16 bases lying between them. Germline loops: CDR1 MGHRA, CDR2 YSYEKL. The CDR3 loop reads CASSQAGRNSDEAFF. For the CDR3, the DNA is TGCGCCAGCAGCCAAGCGGGCAGGAATTCGGATGAAGCTTTCTTT.

This clonotype occurred once. The V and J genes are TRBV6-2 or TRBV6-3 and TRBJ2-2; 11 positions agree with TRBD1. The CDR3 contains 16 residues. V lost 6 bases, J lost 1 base, and 4 bases stayed unmatched. Germline V CDR1 and CDR2: MNHEY, SVGEGT. Written as DNA, the CDR3 is TGTGCCAGCAGAAGGACAGGGGGCCAGAACACCGGGGAGCTGTTTTTT. Protein: CASRRTGGQNTGELFF.

This clonotype came up a few times. V gene TRBV20-1 combines with J gene TRBJ1-4; D may be TRBD1 (5 bases). The CDR3 length is 16 residues. Germline V lookup: CDR1 DFQATT, CDR2 SNEGSKA (reference sequence). The V gene lost 3 bases and the J gene lost 3 bases, with 17 bases spanning the gap. In DNA, the CDR3 is TGCAGTGCTAGTCCCTCCCTTTTGGGGGCTAATGAAAAACTGTTTTTT. This codes for CSASPSLLGANEKLFF.

The genes are TRBV4-3 and TRBJ1-6; no clear D. CDR1 and CDR2 from the germline V gene are LGHNA and YSLEER. Trimming shortened V by 0 bases and J by 8 bases, and 11 bases separated the two germline ends. CDR3 length: 15 amino acids. In nucleotides, the CDR3 is TGCGCCAGCAGCCAAGATCCAGCCGGCGATTCACCCCTCCACTTT. It encodes CASSQDPAGDSPLHF.

The chain has TRBV4-3 and TRBJ1-2, with 7 bases fitting TRBD1. CDR3 length: 15 residues. The germline V gene encodes CDR1 LGHNA and CDR2 YSLEER. V was pared by 2 bases and J by 5 bases, with 8 bases of the junction left unmatched. CDR3 nucleotide sequence: TGCGCCAGCAGCCAACGGACAGGACCGACTTATGGCTACACCTTC. Its protein product is CASSQRTGPTYGYTF.

The rearrangement links TRBV7-2 to TRBJ1-5; the match to TRBD1 covers 8 bases. The CDR3 has 16 amino acids. V shed 5 bases and J 5 bases; nucleotides not matched to a gene: 11. Germline CDR1 is SGHTA and CDR2 is FQGNSA. The CDR3 reads CASSPAFAGGHQPQHF. CDR3 in DNA: TGTGCCAGCAGCCCCGCTTTTGCAGGGGGCCATCAGCCCCAGCATTTT.

V gene TRBV7-2 combines with J gene TRBJ2-1; D not certain. The CDR3 totals 14 residues. Germline assignment: CDR1 SGHTA and CDR2 FQGNSA. V shed 2 bases and J shed 13 bases, with 18 bases lying between them. The CDR3 coding sequence is TGTGCCAGCAGCTTACAGAAGTCCCAAGAGACCCAGTTCTTC. It is translated as CASSLQKSQETQFF.